These T cell receptor beta chains were read from a single sample in a study of T cells in Graves' hyperthyroidism and ophthalmopathy. TCRdb recomputed calls from the multiplex PCR reads with MiXCR, one row per CDR3 protein. The sample includes 650,000 to 850,000 distinct CDR3 sequences, roughly a sixth seen only once; the top ten take 16%. The sequencing input was blood. These receptors originate from a woman between 45 and 60 years old with Graves' hyperthyroidism that later progressed to Graves' ophthalmopathy. The CDR3 runs from the conserved cysteine through the conserved F or W. A D gene is named only where the DNA matches it firmly. Not every row has a clone size; where given, it reads once, few, many or a size class.

clone_size	v_call	j_call	d_call	cdr3_nt	cdr3_aa
NA	TRBV9	TRBJ1-1	TRBD1	TGTGCCAGCAGCGTATCTCAGGGGGTGAACACTGAAGCTTTCTTT	CASSVSQGVNTEAFF
few	TRBV5-1	TRBJ2-5	NA	TGCGCCAACAGCTTGGCGGTAGGGGAGACCCAGTACTTC	CANSLAVGETQYF
NA	TRBV6-1	TRBJ2-7	NA	TGTGCCAGCAGTCCAGGGGTCGGCCACGAGCAGTACTTC	CASSPGVGHEQYF
NA	TRBV5-8	TRBJ2-6	NA	TGTGCCAGCAGCTTGGCCGTCGCGGGGATGGGTTCTGGGGCCAACGTCCTGACTTTC	CASSLAVAGMGSGANVLTF
many	TRBV7-2	TRBJ2-7	TRBD1	TGTGCCAGCAGCGTATCTACGGACAGGGCCTACGAGCAGTACTTC	CASSVSTDRAYEQYF
NA	TRBV19	TRBJ1-1	TRBD1	TGTGCCAGTAGTATTTCTGCTACGGACAGGTTGAACACTGAAGCTTTCTTT	CASSISATDRLNTEAFF
NA	TRBV5-1	TRBJ2-5	NA	TGCGCCAGCAGCTTGGCTATGGAGACCCAGTACTTC	CASSLAMETQYF
NA	TRBV18	TRBJ1-2	TRBD1	TGTGCCAGCTCACCGACAGGGGGATCAGTGATTAGCCATGGCTACACCTTC	CASSPTGGSVISHGYTF
many	TRBV7-9	TRBJ2-7	NA	TGTGCCAGCAGCTTAGGGGTCTCCTACGAGCAGTACTTC	CASSLGVSYEQYF
NA	TRBV12-3/TRBV12-4	TRBJ2-7	TRBD1	TGTGCCAGCAGCCGACCAGGGGGACCGTACGAGCAGTACTTC	CASSRPGGPYEQYF
NA	TRBV7-3	TRBJ1-1	NA	TGTGCCAGCAGCGTTACACCTGGCACTGAAGCTTTCTTT	CASSVTPGTEAFF
NA	TRBV4-1	TRBJ2-1	NA	TGCGCCAGCAGCAAATCCGGGGGTGAGCAGTTCTTC	CASSKSGGEQFF
few	TRBV30	TRBJ2-5	NA	TGTGCCTGGAGTGCGGACCGGGACTACCAAGAGACCCAGTACTTC	CAWSADRDYQETQYF
few	TRBV10-1	TRBJ2-5	TRBD2	TGCGCCAGCAGTGAGGATCTCGGTAGCGGGCGAGAGACCCAGTACTTC	CASSEDLGSGRETQYF